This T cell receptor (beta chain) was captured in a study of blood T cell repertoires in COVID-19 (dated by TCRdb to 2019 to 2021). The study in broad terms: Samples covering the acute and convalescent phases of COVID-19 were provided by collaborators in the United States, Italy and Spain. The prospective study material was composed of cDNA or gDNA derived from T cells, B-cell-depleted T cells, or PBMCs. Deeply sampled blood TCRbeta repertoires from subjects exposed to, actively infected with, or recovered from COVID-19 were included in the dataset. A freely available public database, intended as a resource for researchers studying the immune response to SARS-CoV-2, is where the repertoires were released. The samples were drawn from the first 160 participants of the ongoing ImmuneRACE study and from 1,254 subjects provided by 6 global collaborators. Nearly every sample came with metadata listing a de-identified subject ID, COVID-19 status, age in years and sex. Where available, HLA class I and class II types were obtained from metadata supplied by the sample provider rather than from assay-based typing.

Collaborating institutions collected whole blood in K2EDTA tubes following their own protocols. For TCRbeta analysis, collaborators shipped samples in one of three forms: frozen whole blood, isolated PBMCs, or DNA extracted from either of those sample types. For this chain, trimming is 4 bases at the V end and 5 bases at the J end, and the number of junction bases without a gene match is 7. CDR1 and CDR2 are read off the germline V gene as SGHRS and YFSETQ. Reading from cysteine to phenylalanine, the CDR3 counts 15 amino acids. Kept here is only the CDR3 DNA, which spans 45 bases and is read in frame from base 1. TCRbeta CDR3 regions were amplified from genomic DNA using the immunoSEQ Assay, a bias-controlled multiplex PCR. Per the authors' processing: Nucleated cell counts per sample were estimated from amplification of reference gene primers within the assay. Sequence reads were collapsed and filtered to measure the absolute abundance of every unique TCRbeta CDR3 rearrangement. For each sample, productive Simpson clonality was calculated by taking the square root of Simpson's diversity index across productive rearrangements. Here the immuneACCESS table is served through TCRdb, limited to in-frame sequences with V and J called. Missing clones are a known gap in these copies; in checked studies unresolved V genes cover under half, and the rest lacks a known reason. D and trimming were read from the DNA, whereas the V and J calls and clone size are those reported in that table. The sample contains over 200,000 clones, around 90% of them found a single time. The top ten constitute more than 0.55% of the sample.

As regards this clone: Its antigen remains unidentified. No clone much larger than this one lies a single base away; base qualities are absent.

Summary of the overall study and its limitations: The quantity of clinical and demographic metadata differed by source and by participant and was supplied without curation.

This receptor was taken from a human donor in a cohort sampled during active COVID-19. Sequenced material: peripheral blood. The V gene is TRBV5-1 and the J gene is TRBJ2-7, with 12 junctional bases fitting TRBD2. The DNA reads TGCGCCAGCAGCCGTCTAGCGGGAGGGTACGACGAGCAGTACTTC. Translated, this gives CASSRLAGGYDEQYF. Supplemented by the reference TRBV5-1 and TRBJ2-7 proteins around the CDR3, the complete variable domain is KAGVTQTPRYLIKTRGQQVTLSCSPISGHRSVSWYQQTPGQGLQFLFEYFSETQRNKGNFPGRFSGRQFSNSRSEMNVSTLELGDSALYLCASSRLAGGYDEQYFGPGTRLTVT.